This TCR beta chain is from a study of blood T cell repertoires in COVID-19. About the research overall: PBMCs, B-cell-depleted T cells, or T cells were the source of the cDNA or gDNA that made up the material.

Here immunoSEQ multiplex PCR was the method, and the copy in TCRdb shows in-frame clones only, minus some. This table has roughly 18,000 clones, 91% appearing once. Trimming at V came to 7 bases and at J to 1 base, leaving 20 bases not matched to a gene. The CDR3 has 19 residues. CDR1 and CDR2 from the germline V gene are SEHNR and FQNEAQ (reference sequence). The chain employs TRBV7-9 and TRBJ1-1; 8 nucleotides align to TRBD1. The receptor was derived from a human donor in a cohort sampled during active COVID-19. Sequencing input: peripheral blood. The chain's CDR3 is CASNIGAHRGFTRNTEAFF. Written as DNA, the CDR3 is TGTGCCAGCAACATTGGGGCTCACAGGGGGTTTACAAGGAACACTGAAGCTTTCTTT.